The source of this T cell receptor (beta chain) is a study of OX40 agonist ivuxolimab in advanced cancers. Whole-study results and caveats: On average, CD8+ T cells showed a greater number of expanded clones than CD4+.

The protocol was immunoSEQ multiplex PCR, while the TCRdb copy is restricted to in-frame clones and leaves out a portion. This repertoire shows tens of thousands of clones, around 84% found once; its top ten account for approximately 1.6%. V was shortened by 7 bases and J by 5 bases, with 11 bases between the two germline ends. The CDR3 covers 12 residues. CDR1 is LGHNT and CDR2 is FRNRAP in the germline V gene. On this clone: Its antigen is as yet unknown.

The chain employs TRBV12-5 and TRBJ2-5; D is unclear. The clonotype comes from an adult with an advanced solid tumor such as melanoma, head and neck, liver or kidney cancer. Sequenced here: CD4+ or CD8+ T cells sorted from blood, sampled in a trial of the OX40 agonist ivuxolimab. CDR3: CASERALETQYF. In DNA form, the CDR3 reads TGTGCTAGTGAACGGGCCTTGGAGACCCAGTACTTC.